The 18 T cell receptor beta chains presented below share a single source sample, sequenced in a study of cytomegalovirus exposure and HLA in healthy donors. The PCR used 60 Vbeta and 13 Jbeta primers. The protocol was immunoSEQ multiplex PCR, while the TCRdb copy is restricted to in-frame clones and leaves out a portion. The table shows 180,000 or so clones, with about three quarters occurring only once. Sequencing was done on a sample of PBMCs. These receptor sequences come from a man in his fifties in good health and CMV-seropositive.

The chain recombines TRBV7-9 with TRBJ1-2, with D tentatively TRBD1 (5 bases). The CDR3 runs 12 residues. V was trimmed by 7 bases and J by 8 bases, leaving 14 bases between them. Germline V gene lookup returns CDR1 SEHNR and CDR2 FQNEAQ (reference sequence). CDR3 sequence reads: CASTRGGVGYTF. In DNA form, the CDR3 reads TGTGCCAGCACCCGGGGGGGGGTCGGCTACACCTTC. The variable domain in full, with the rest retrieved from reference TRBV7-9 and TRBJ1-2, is DTGVSQNPRHKITKRGQNVTFRCDPISEHNRLYWYRQTLGQGPEFLTYFQNEAQLEKSRLLSDRFSAERPKGSFSTLEIQRTEQGDSAMYLCASTRGGVGYTFGSGTRLTVV.

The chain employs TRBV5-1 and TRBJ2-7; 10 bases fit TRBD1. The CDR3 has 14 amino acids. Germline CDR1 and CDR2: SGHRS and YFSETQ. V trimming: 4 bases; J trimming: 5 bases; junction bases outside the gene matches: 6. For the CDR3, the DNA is TGCGCCAGCAGCCCAGGACAGGGGGGGGACGAGCAGTACGTC. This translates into CASSPGQGGDEQYV.

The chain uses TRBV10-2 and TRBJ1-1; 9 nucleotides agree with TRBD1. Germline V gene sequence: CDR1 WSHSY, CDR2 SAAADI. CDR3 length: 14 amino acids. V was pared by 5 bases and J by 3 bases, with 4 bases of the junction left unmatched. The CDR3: CASSWTGEDTEAFF. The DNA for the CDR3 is TGCGCCAGCAGTTGGACAGGGGAGGACACTGAAGCTTTCTTT.

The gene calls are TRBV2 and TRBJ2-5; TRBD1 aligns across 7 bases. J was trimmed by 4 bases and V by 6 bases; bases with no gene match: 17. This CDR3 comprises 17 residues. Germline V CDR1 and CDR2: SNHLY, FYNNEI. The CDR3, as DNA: TGTGCCAGCAGGGACCCCCTAACAGGGCAGGGGGTAGAGACCCAGTACTTC. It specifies CASRDPLTGQGVETQYF.

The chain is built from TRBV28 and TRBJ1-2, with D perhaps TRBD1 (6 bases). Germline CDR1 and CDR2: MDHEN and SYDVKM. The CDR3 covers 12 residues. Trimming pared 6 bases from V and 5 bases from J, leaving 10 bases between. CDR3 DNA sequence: TGTGCCAGCAGCCCAGGACAGTATGGCTACACCTTC. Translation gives CASSPGQYGYTF.

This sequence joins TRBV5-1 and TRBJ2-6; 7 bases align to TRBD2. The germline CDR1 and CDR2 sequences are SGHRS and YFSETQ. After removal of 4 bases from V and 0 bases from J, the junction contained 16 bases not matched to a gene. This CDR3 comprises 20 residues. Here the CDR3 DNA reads TGCGCCAGCAGCATAGACCTCGAGCGGGGAGCCTCCTCTGGGGCCAACGTCCTGACTTTC. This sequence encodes CASSIDLERGASSGANVLTF.

CDR3 protein: CASKAGTGGEKLFF. The CDR3, as DNA: TGTGCCAGCAAGGCCGGGACAGGGGGGGAAAAACTGTTTTTT. The chain joins TRBV28 to TRBJ1-4; 11 bases agree with TRBD1. The CDR3 consists of 14 residues. From germline, CDR1 is MDHEN and CDR2 SYDVKM. After removal of 7 bases from V and 8 bases from J, the junction contained 6 bases not matched to a gene.

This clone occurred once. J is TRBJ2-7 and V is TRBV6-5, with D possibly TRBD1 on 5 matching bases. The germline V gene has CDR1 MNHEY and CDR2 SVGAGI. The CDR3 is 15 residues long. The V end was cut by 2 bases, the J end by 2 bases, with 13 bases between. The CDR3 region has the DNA TGTGCCAGCAGTTACAGGCCAGGGAAGCCCTACGAGCAGTACTTC. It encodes CASSYRPGKPYEQYF.

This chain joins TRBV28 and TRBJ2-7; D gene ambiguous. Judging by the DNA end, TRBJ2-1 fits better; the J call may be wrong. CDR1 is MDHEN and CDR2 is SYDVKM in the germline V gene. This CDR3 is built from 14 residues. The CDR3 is CASSLWQPGHEQFF. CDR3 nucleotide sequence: TGTGCCAGCAGTTTATGGCAGCCAGGCCATGAGCAGTTCTTC.

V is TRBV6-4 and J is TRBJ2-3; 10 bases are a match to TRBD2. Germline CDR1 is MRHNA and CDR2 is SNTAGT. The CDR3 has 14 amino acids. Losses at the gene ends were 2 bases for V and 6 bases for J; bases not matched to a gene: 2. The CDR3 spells CASSDSGGADTQYF. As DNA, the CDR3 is TGTGCCAGCAGTGACAGCGGGGGGGCCGATACGCAGTATTTT.

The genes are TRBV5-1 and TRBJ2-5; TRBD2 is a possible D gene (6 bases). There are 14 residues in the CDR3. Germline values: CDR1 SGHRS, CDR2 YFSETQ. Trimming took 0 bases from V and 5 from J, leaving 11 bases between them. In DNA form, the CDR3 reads TGCGCCAGCAGCTTGGCGGGGACTGTGGAGACCCAGTACTTC. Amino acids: CASSLAGTVETQYF.

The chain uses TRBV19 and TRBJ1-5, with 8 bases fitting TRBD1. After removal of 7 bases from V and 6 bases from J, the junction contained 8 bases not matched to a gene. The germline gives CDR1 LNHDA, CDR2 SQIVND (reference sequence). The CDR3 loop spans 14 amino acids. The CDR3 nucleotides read TGTGCCAGTACCCCAGACAGGGGTTCTCAGCCCCAGCATTTT. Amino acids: CASTPDRGSQPQHF.

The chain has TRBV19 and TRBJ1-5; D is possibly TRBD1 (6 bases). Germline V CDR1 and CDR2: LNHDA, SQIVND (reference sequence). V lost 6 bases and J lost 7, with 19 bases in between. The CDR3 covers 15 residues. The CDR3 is CASRDQQGSAQPQHF. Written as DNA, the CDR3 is TGTGCCAGTAGAGATCAACAGGGATCCGCCCAGCCCCAGCATTTT. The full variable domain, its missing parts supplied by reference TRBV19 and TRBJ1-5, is DGGITQSPKYLFRKEGQNVTLSCEQNLNHDAMYWYRQDPGQGLRLIYYSQIVNDFQKGDIAEGYSVSREKKESFPLTVTSAQKNPTAFYLCASRDQQGSAQPQHFGDGTRLSIL.

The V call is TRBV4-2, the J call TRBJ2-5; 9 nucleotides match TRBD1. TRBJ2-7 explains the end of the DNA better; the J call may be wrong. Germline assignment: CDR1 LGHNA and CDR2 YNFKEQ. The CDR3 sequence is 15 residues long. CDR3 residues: CASSPPGQGNYEQYF. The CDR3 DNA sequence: TGTGCCAGCAGCCCACCGGGACAGGGAAACTACGAGCAGTACTTC.

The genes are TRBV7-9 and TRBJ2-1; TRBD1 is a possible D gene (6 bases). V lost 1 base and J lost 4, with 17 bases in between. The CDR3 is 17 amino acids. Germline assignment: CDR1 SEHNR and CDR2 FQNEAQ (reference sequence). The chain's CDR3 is CASSLVGSGAGYNEQFF. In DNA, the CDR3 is TGTGCCAGCAGCTTAGTGGGTTCAGGGGCGGGTTACAATGAGCAGTTCTTC.

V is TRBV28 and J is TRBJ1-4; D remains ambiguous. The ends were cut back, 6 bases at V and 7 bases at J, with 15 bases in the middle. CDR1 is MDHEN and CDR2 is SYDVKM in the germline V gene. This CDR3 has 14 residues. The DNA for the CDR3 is TGTGCCAGCAGGATCAGTGGGCCCCCTGAAAAACTGTTTTTT. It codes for CASRISGPPEKLFF.

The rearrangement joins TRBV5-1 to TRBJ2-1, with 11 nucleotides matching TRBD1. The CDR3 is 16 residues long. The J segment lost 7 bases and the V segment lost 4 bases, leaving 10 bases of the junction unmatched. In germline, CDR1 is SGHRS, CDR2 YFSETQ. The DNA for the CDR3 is TGCGCCAGCAGCGGCTACGGGACAGGGGGTGTGAATGAGCAGTTCTTC. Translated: CASSGYGTGGVNEQFF.

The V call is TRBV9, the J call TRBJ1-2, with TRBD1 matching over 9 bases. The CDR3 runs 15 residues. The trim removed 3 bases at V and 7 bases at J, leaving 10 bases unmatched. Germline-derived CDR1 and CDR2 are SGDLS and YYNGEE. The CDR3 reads CASSGTTGGASGYTF. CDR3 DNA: TGTGCCAGCAGCGGGACTACAGGGGGCGCTTCTGGCTACACCTTC.